This T cell receptor beta chain was sequenced during a study of blood T cell repertoires in COVID-19. CDR1 is SGHRS, CDR2 YFSETQ, per germline. The V gene lost 0 bases and the J gene lost 7 bases, with 13 bases spanning the gap. The CDR3 is 14 residues long. The repertoire was sequenced with immunoSEQ multiplex PCR; TCRdb's copy has only in-frame clones and lacks some. The sample lists about 230,000 clones, approximately 81% seen once, with 7.9% in the top ten. The V call is TRBV5-1, the J call TRBJ1-2; D unresolved. The sequence was obtained from a woman at least 80 years old with acute or convalescent COVID-19. What was sequenced was peripheral blood. The CDR3 region is CASSLARRGTGYTF. CDR3 nucleotides: TGCGCCAGCAGCTTGGCACGGCGAGGAACTGGCTACACCTTC.